A single sample is the source of the 19 T cell receptor beta chains below, sequenced in a study of blood T cells in healthy people across ages. The authors ran a second PCR of roughly 6 to 12 cycles using a sample-barcoded 5' primer and a J-beta primer mix. TCRdb fed the 5' RACE reads into MiXCR, producing one record per CDR3 protein. The sample has almost 1 million distinct CDR3 sequences; 51% are singletons. Sequenced input: blood. Receptor source: a woman aged 55 to 70 in good health.

A few counts support this clonotype. The chain joins TRBV21-1 to TRBJ2-5. TRBV21-1 is a known pseudogene. The CDR3 covers 13 residues. CDR3 in amino acids: CASNDTCQETQYF. Here the CDR3 DNA reads TGTGCCAGCAACGACACCTGCCAAGAGACCCAGTACTTC.

The chain employs TRBV30 and TRBJ1-1; no firm D call. Trimming shortened V by 2 bases and J by 5 bases, and 6 bases separated the two germline ends. The CDR3 is 11 residues long. Germline CDR1 is GTSNPN and CDR2 is SVGIG (reference sequence). CDR3 in amino acids: CAWSTGTEAFF. The CDR3 nucleotides read TGTGCCTGGAGTACGGGGACTGAAGCTTTCTTT. Using reference TRBV30 and TRBJ1-1 for the parts outside the CDR3, the full variable domain is SQTIHQWPATLVQPVGSPLSLECTVEGTSNPNLYWYRQAAGRGLQLLFYSVGIGQISSEVPQNLSASRPQDRQFILSSKKLLLSDSGFYLCAWSTGTEAFFGQGTRLTVV.

The V call is TRBV28, the J call TRBJ2-7, with D possibly matching TRBD1 (6 bases). V was trimmed by 5 bases and J by 5 bases, leaving 10 bases between them. Germline CDR1 MDHEN, CDR2 SYDVKM. The CDR3 extends over 12 amino acids. CDR3 DNA: TGTGCCAGCAGTCGACCAGGGGACGAGCAGTACTTC. It yields the protein CASSRPGDEQYF.

At least ten counts were recorded for this clonotype. V and J are TRBV28 and TRBJ2-7, with D uncertain. The CDR3 runs 12 residues. V was trimmed by 6 bases and J by 2 bases, leaving 8 bases between them. Germline CDR1 and CDR2: MDHEN and SYDVKM. CDR3 DNA: TGTGCCAGCAGCCTCACCCCCTACGAGCAGTACTTC. Translation gives CASSLTPYEQYF.

The gene calls are TRBV20-1 and TRBJ2-7; 11 bases are a match to TRBD2. The CDR3 runs 15 residues. CDR1 and CDR2 (germline): DFQATT, SNEGSKA (reference sequence). V lost 3 bases to trimming and J lost 3 bases; unmatched junction nucleotides: 7. CDR3 coding DNA: TGCAGTGCTAGTCCTAGCGGGAGGATCGGCTACGAGCAGTACTTC. It is translated as CSASPSGRIGYEQYF.

This chain uses TRBV27 with TRBJ1-2; D call uncertain. From germline, CDR1 is MNHEY and CDR2 SMNVEV (reference sequence). This CDR3 comprises 13 residues. Trimming removed 7 bases from V and 4 bases from J, with 13 bases in between. In DNA, the CDR3 is TGTGCCAGCACCTCTCGCTCCCTCTATGGCTACACCTTC. Protein sequence: CASTSRSLYGYTF.

This chain connects TRBV2 to TRBJ2-1; D is unresolved. The CDR3 extends over 16 amino acids. With 6 bases removed from V and 5 bases from J, the gap between germline ends came to 20 bases. Germline CDR1 reads SNHLY; CDR2 reads FYNNEI. The CDR3 loop reads CASRGTHSLNNNEQFF. The CDR3 DNA sequence: TGTGCCAGCAGAGGAACACACAGCCTAAATAACAATGAGCAGTTCTTC.

The CDR3 DNA is TGTGCCAGCAGACAGGGGACGAGCGGACCGACCTACAATGAGCAGTTCTTC. Translating gives CASRQGTSGPTYNEQFF. The rearrangement uses TRBV27 and TRBJ2-1, with 7 bases lining up with TRBD1. This CDR3 comprises 17 residues. Germline loops: CDR1 MNHEY, CDR2 SMNVEV (reference sequence). The J segment lost 2 bases and the V segment lost 6 bases, leaving 13 bases of the junction unmatched.

The chain is built from TRBV7-9 and TRBJ2-4; D not resolved. Trimming pared 1 base from V and 0 bases from J, leaving 7 bases between. This CDR3 spans 15 amino acids. Germline CDR1 reads SEHNR; CDR2 reads FQNEAQ (reference sequence). The CDR3 bases are TGTGCCAGCAGCTTAGGGACCGTAGCCAAAAACATTCAGTACTTC. This codes for CASSLGTVAKNIQYF.

The V and J genes are TRBV12-3 or TRBV12-4 and TRBJ2-1; maybe TRBD2 (5 bases). Trimming removed 6 bases at V and 8 bases at J, with 11 bases between. The CDR3 consists of 12 residues. The CDR3 DNA sequence: TGTGCCAGCAGAAGCGGCGTTCATGAGCAGTTCTTC. It is translated as CASRSGVHEQFF.

The chain couples TRBV20-1 to TRBJ2-3; D gene unclear. The germline CDR1 and CDR2 sequences are DFQATT and SNEGSKA (reference sequence). The germline V and J ends were trimmed by 3 bases and 5 bases, with 12 bases remaining between them. The CDR3 loop spans 13 amino acids. The CDR3 reads CSARAVTGDTQYF. The CDR3 DNA is TGCAGTGCTAGGGCCGTAACTGGAGATACGCAGTATTTT.

This clonotype was recorded a few times. This chain joins TRBV3-1 and TRBJ2-1; the D is unclear. V gave up 1 base and J gave up 6 bases, with 10 bases separating them. The CDR3 is made up of 14 amino acids. Germline-derived CDR1 and CDR2 are LGHDT and YNNKEL (reference sequence). This CDR3 reads CASSQGRSTNEQFF. The CDR3 DNA reads TGTGCCAGCAGCCAAGGCAGGTCTACCAATGAGCAGTTCTTC.

DNA for the CDR3: TGCAGTCCCAGTCGGGGTAACACTGAAGCTTTCTTT. It yields the protein CSPSRGNTEAFF. The chain employs TRBV20-1 and TRBJ1-1; D gene unclear. The CDR3 is 12 residues long. Trimming pared 8 bases from V and 2 bases from J, leaving 12 bases between. Germline lookup yields CDR1 DFQATT and CDR2 SNEGSKA (reference sequence).

This chain connects TRBV14 to TRBJ1-1; D remains unclear. V was clipped by 4 bases and J by 1 base, with 7 bases between them. The CDR3 runs 13 residues. Germline CDR1 is SGHDN and CDR2 is FVKESK. CDR3 amino acids: CASSRRENTEAFF. In DNA, the CDR3 is TGTGCCAGCAGCCGCCGCGAGAACACTGAAGCTTTCTTT. The full variable domain, completed using reference TRBV14 and TRBJ1-1, is EAGVTQFPSHSVIEKGQTVTLRCDPISGHDNLYWYRRVMGKEIKFLLHFVKESKQDESGMPNNRFLAERTGGTYSTLKVQPAELEDSGVYFCASSRRENTEAFFGQGTRLTVV.

The chain has TRBV9 and TRBJ2-3, with D possibly TRBD1 on 5 matching bases. The germline CDR1 and CDR2 sequences are SGDLS and YYNGEE. V lost 3 bases and J 6 bases, leaving 14 bases between the germline ends. CDR3 size: 14 residues. The chain's CDR3 is CASSARMTEDTQYF. CDR3 sequence (DNA): TGTGCCAGCAGCGCAAGGATGACAGAGGATACGCAGTATTTT.

In nucleotides, the CDR3 is TGTGCCAGCAGCCATACCGAGGCGGCGGAGACCCAGTACTTC. It encodes CASSHTEAAETQYF. V and J are TRBV3-1 and TRBJ2-7; D unresolved. The J call may be mistaken, given a closer DNA end match to TRBJ2-5. This CDR3 is built from 14 residues. CDR1 and CDR2 (germline): LGHDT, YNNKEL (reference sequence).

In its sample, this clonotype was seen once. The chain employs TRBV7-3 and TRBJ2-6, with 7 nucleotides matching TRBD2. V shed 2 bases, J shed 0 bases, and the junction held 4 bases outside the gene matches. This CDR3 comprises 17 residues. Germline V gene data show CDR1 as SGHTA and CDR2 as FQGTGA. This chain's CDR3 is CASSLGGGSSGANVLTF. The CDR3 nucleotides are TGTGCCAGCAGCTTAGGGGGGGGAAGCTCTGGGGCCAACGTCCTGACTTTC.

This rearrangement joins TRBV5-1 to TRBJ2-5; 12 bases line up with TRBD2. The J call may be faulty, since TRBJ2-7 better matches the DNA end. Germline CDR1 SGHRS, CDR2 YFSETQ. The CDR3 contains 16 residues. The CDR3 loop is CASSLAPGLAGNEQYF. Here the CDR3 DNA reads TGCGCCAGCAGCTTGGCCCCCGGACTAGCGGGAAACGAGCAGTACTTC.

The V gene is TRBV7-2, the J gene TRBJ1-5; D remains ambiguous. The CDR3 length is 15 residues. From germline, CDR1 is SGHTA and CDR2 FQGNSA. Trimming left V 4 bases short and J 0 bases short, with 10 bases between. The CDR3 DNA reads TGTGCCAGCAGCTCCCGACGGAATAGCAATCAGCCCCAGCATTTT. Translated: CASSSRRNSNQPQHF.